Below, 27 T cell receptor beta chains from the same sample are listed, as sequenced in a study of vaccination and CD4 T cells after COVID-19. Sequence data for DNA of cultured CD4+ T cells were generated by the Oncomine TCR Beta short-read assay. One entry per CDR3 protein results from TCRdb running MiXCR on the PCR reads. Found here are under 25,000 distinct CDR3 sequences, 49% of them singletons; the top ten hold roughly 4%. Their antigen targets remain unknown. Treatment: roughly 11-day PBMC culture with coronavirus spike peptide pools or control peptides (ViraFEST assay). The sequenced material came from CD4+ T cells from blood, cultured in vitro. These receptors all come from a human donor who had recovered from COVID-19.

This clonotype has a single count. V gene TRBV5-4 combines with J gene TRBJ2-2, with 8 nucleotides matching TRBD1. The CDR3 consists of 17 residues. V shed 3 bases, J shed 2 bases, and the junction held 9 bases outside the gene matches. Germline V gives CDR1 SGHNT, CDR2 YYREEE (reference sequence). DNA for the CDR3: TGTGCCAGCAGCTGGGCCGGTGGACAGGGAAACACCGGGGAGCTGTTTTTT. This sequence encodes CASSWAGGQGNTGELFF.

This clonotype was seen a handful of times. This chain connects TRBV7-2 to TRBJ2-7, with 10 bases matching TRBD1. The CDR3 has 15 amino acids. J was trimmed by 2 bases and V by 4 bases; bases with no gene match: 5. CDR1 is SGHTA and CDR2 is FQGNSA in the germline V gene. CDR3 amino acids: CASSSDRGRTYEQYF. DNA of the CDR3: TGTGCCAGCAGCTCCGACAGGGGGCGCACCTACGAGCAGTACTTC.

The chain carries TRBV7-3 and TRBJ2-2; TRBD2 agrees at 11 bases. V shed 6 bases and J 5 bases; nucleotides not matched to a gene: 5. This CDR3 spans 15 amino acids. Germline lookup yields CDR1 SGHTA and CDR2 FQGTGA. CDR3 coding DNA: TGTGCCAGCAGTTTAGGACTAGCGGGTACCGGGGAGCTGTTTTTT. This encodes CASSLGLAGTGELFF.

The genes are TRBV19 and TRBJ1-6; tentative D call: TRBD1 (6 bases). V lost 4 bases and J lost 7, with 17 bases in between. The CDR3 contains 16 residues. CDR1 LNHDA and CDR2 SQIVND come from the germline V gene (reference sequence). CDR3 region: CASSRGGTTTNSPLHF. CDR3 bases: TGTGCCAGTAGTAGGGGAGGGACAACCACCAATTCACCCCTCCACTTT. The entire variable domain, with the rest obtained from reference TRBV19 and TRBJ1-6, is as follows: DGGITQSPKYLFRKEGQNVTLSCEQNLNHDAMYWYRQDPGQGLRLIYYSQIVNDFQKGDIAEGYSVSREKKESFPLTVTSAQKNPTAFYLCASSRGGTTTNSPLHFGNGTRLTVT.

The V gene is TRBV11-3, the J gene TRBJ1-1, with a tentative D call TRBD1 (6 bases). The CDR3 is made up of 13 amino acids. Germline CDR1 and CDR2: SGHNT and YENEEA. V lost 5 bases and J lost 3, with 10 bases in between. The CDR3 nucleotides are TGTGCCAGCAGCGAGGGGGGGGACACTGAAGCTTTCTTT. This codes for CASSEGGDTEAFF.

The rearrangement joins TRBV5-4 to TRBJ1-2; TRBD1 is a possible D gene (5 bases). The germline V and J ends were trimmed by 4 bases and 10 bases, with 26 bases remaining between them. CDR1 and CDR2 (germline): SGHNT, YYREEE (reference sequence). The CDR3 is 16 residues long. CDR3: CASSRGTWGPRPDYTF. CDR3 coding DNA: TGTGCCAGCAGCCGCGGGACTTGGGGACCGCGACCTGACTACACCTTC.

This clonotype was seen a few times. The V call is TRBV5-1, the J call TRBJ1-1; D is unresolved. The CDR3 length is 13 residues. Germline-derived CDR1 and CDR2 are SGHRS and YFSETQ. Trimming stripped 0 bases from V and 10 bases from J, with 13 bases between. The CDR3: CASSLDPEGGAFF. In DNA, the CDR3 is TGCGCCAGCAGCTTGGATCCCGAAGGTGGAGCTTTCTTT. The full variable domain, in which reference TRBV5-1 and TRBJ1-1 provide the parts outside the CDR3, is KAGVTQTPRYLIKTRGQQVTLSCSPISGHRSVSWYQQTPGQGLQFLFEYFSETQRNKGNFPGRFSGRQFSNSRSEMNVSTLELGDSALYLCASSLDPEGGAFFGQGTRLTVV.

This chain links TRBV11-3 with TRBJ2-3, with D possibly being TRBD1 or TRBD2 (5 bases each). The CDR3 has 15 residues. The V gene's germline CDR1 is SGHNT and CDR2 YENEEA. Between the trimmed V and J ends, which lost 7 bases and 0 bases, there was a span of 14 bases. The DNA of the CDR3 is TGTGCCAGCAAGGGGACGGGACCGAGCACAGATACGCAGTATTTT. It is translated as CASKGTGPSTDTQYF. Combining the CDR3 with reference TRBV11-3 and TRBJ2-3 gives the whole variable domain EAGVVQSPRYKIIEKKQPVAFWCNPISGHNTLYWYLQNLGQGPELLIRYENEEAVDDSQLPKDRFSAERLKGVDSTLKIQPAELGDSAVYLCASKGTGPSTDTQYFGPGTRLTVL.

This clonotype has a single count. The gene calls are TRBV28 and TRBJ2-1, with D unclear. This CDR3 is 15 amino acids long. V was pared by 5 bases and J by 2 bases, with 13 bases between. Germline CDR1 MDHEN, CDR2 SYDVKM. The CDR3 loop reads CASSTGNSAYNEQFF. CDR3 in DNA: TGTGCCAGCAGTACCGGCAATTCCGCCTACAATGAGCAGTTCTTC.

The chain joins TRBV6-2 or TRBV6-3 to TRBJ2-5; no firm D call. The V gene lost 0 bases and the J gene lost 9 bases, with 11 bases spanning the gap. This CDR3 has 13 amino acids. Germline V gene sequence: CDR1 MNHEY, CDR2 SVGEGT. The CDR3 loop is CASSYSNVRSQYF. The CDR3 nucleotides are TGTGCCAGCAGTTACTCGAACGTAAGGTCCCAGTACTTC.

The rearrangement links TRBV5-4 to TRBJ2-1; TRBD2 is a possible D gene (6 bases). Germline V gives CDR1 SGHNT, CDR2 YYREEE (reference sequence). V was shortened by 0 bases and J by 4 bases, with 8 bases between the two germline ends. The CDR3 is 14 residues long. The CDR3 region has the DNA TGTGCCAGCAGCTTGGGACTAGATTACAATGAGCAGTTCTTC. Translated, it gives CASSLGLDYNEQFF. Full variable domain (outside the CDR3, taken from reference TRBV5-4 and TRBJ2-1): ETGVTQSPTHLIKTRGQQVTLRCSSQSGHNTVSWYQQALGQGPQFIFQYYREEENGRGNFPPRFSGLQFPNYSSELNVNALELDDSALYLCASSLGLDYNEQFFGPGTRLTVL.

A single count supports this clonotype. The V gene is TRBV6-2 or TRBV6-3, the J gene TRBJ2-3; D perhaps matches TRBD2 (6 bases). From germline, CDR1 is MNHEY and CDR2 SVGEGT. With 4 bases removed from V and 4 bases from J, the gap between germline ends came to 15 bases. The CDR3 has 15 amino acids. The CDR3 protein is CASSSRDSEADTQYF. The CDR3 DNA follows: TGTGCCAGCAGTTCTCGGGACTCGGAGGCAGATACGCAGTATTTT.

This clonotype was counted between two and nine times. The rearrangement uses TRBV7-2 and TRBJ1-2, with D hard to call. The CDR3 sequence is 14 residues long. Germline CDR1 is SGHTA and CDR2 is FQGNSA. Trimming took 5 bases from V and 4 from J, leaving 14 bases between them. The CDR3 DNA follows: TGTGCCAGCAGCCCCTCGGGGAACGGCTATGGCTACACCTTC. Translation: CASSPSGNGYGYTF.

This clonotype was detected only once. V gene TRBV6-1 combines with J gene TRBJ2-7; D is possibly TRBD2 (5 bases). The V and J ends lost 7 bases and 5 bases respectively, with 21 bases between them. The length of the CDR3 is 15 residues. Germline V gene data show CDR1 as MNHNS and CDR2 as SASEGT. The CDR3 here is CASTHGGRTPHEQYF. DNA for the CDR3: TGTGCCAGCACCCACGGCGGGCGGACTCCCCACGAGCAGTACTTC.

The J gene is TRBJ1-4, the V gene TRBV7-9, with D perhaps TRBD1 (5 bases). The CDR3 sequence is 14 residues long. Trimming shortened V by 4 bases and J by 5 bases, and 11 bases separated the two germline ends. Germline V gives CDR1 SEHNR, CDR2 FQNEAQ (reference sequence). The CDR3 here is CASSSPGGNEKLFF. In nucleotides, the CDR3 is TGTGCCAGCAGCTCTCCCGGGGGGAATGAAAAACTGTTTTTT.

The chain employs TRBV5-5 and TRBJ2-5; D may be TRBD2 (7 bases). CDR1 is SGHKS, CDR2 YYEKEE, per germline (reference sequence). This CDR3 region has 14 residues. Trimming took 7 bases from V and 5 from J, leaving 18 bases between them. Written as DNA, the CDR3 is TGTGCCAGCGGGTTAGGGGGGGCAGGGGAGACCCAGTACTTC. Residues: CASGLGGAGETQYF.

The gene calls are TRBV2 and TRBJ2-3, with D maybe TRBD2 (7 bases). The germline V and J ends were trimmed by 10 bases and 3 bases, with 14 bases remaining between them. Germline V lookup: CDR1 SNHLY, CDR2 FYNNEI. CDR3 length: 13 amino acids. The CDR3 region has the DNA TGTGCCACCTCCGGGGGGCAAACAGATACGCAGTATTTT. This gives the protein CATSGGQTDTQYF.

This clonotype was picked up a small number of times. The chain couples TRBV6-5 to TRBJ1-6; D uncertain. Germline loops: CDR1 MNHEY, CDR2 SVGAGI. The CDR3 sequence is 13 residues long. Between the trimmed V and J ends, which lost 0 bases and 10 bases, there was a span of 7 bases. The CDR3: CASSYSKTSPLHF. For the CDR3, the DNA is TGTGCCAGCAGTTACTCGAAGACATCACCCCTCCACTTT.

The chain couples TRBV20-1 to TRBJ2-7, with 10 bases matching TRBD2. The CDR3 consists of 17 residues. V dropped 0 bases and J dropped 4; count of bases not matched to a gene: 12. From germline, CDR1 is DFQATT and CDR2 SNEGSKA (reference sequence). As DNA, the CDR3 is TGCAGTGCTAGAGATTCAAGGCTAGCGGGAGCCAATTACGAGCAGTACTTC. This sequence encodes CSARDSRLAGANYEQYF.

CDR3 loop: CASPPTSSAPLTDTQYF. The CDR3 region has the DNA TGCGCCAGCCCGCCCACTAGCTCAGCCCCTCTCACAGATACGCAGTATTTT. This sequence joins TRBV10-1 and TRBJ2-3; the D gene is possibly TRBD2 (6 bases). The CDR3 runs to 17 residues. Trimming cost V 8 bases and J 2 bases, with 23 bases left between them. Per the germline V gene, CDR1 is WNHNN and CDR2 is SYGVQD (reference sequence).

The CDR3 region is CASSPLLRGQGLVEQYF. The CDR3 DNA sequence: TGTGCCAGCAGCCCTCTACTTCGGGGACAGGGTCTGGTGGAGCAGTACTTC. The V call is TRBV11-2, the J call TRBJ2-7; the match to TRBD1 covers 9 bases. This CDR3 contains 17 residues. Losses at the gene ends were 5 bases for V and 7 bases for J; bases not matched to a gene: 18. Germline loops: CDR1 SGHAT, CDR2 FQNNGV.

V is TRBV6-1 and J is TRBJ2-7, with D possibly matching TRBD1 (6 bases). CDR3 length: 15 amino acids. The V gene's germline CDR1 is MNHNS and CDR2 SASEGT. V was clipped by 4 bases and J by 0 bases, with 13 bases between them. The CDR3 DNA reads as TGTGCCAGCAGTGGGGAGCGAGGGGGCTCCTACGAGCAGTACTTC. Translating gives CASSGERGGSYEQYF.

The rearrangement uses TRBV12-5 and TRBJ2-1; 11 bases agree with TRBD2. From germline, CDR1 is LGHNT and CDR2 FRNRAP. This CDR3 is 14 amino acids long. V trimming: 3 bases; J trimming: 7 bases; junction bases outside the gene matches: 2. The DNA of the CDR3 is TGTGCTAGTGGTTTACTAGCGGGAGCGAATGAGCAGTTCTTC. Translated, it gives CASGLLAGANEQFF.

This clonotype was recorded once. The chain couples TRBV7-2 to TRBJ2-3, with D tentatively TRBD2 (7 bases). The CDR3 runs to 17 residues. Germline V CDR1 and CDR2: SGHTA, FQGNSA. Trimming stripped 2 bases from V and 3 bases from J, with 18 bases between. CDR3 loop: CASSLFVRGAMTDTQYF. Written as DNA, the CDR3 is TGTGCCAGCAGCTTATTCGTCCGGGGGGCTATGACAGATACGCAGTATTTT.

This clonotype has more than one count but fewer than ten. The rearrangement links TRBV6-2 or TRBV6-3 to TRBJ2-1; no reliable D call. Trimming stripped 2 bases from V and 6 bases from J, with 5 bases between. The CDR3 loop spans 12 amino acids. Germline CDR1 MNHEY, CDR2 SVGEGT. CDR3 bases: TGTGCCAGCAGTTACGCCGGCAATGAGCAGTTCTTC. It specifies CASSYAGNEQFF.

The sample holds a few counts of this clonotype. The chain combines TRBV20-1 with TRBJ1-1, with 9 bases that match TRBD1. The CDR3 is made up of 13 amino acids. The V gene end was trimmed by 6 bases and the J gene end by 5 bases; junction bases not matched to a gene: 7. The germline CDR1 and CDR2 sequences are DFQATT and SNEGSKA (reference sequence). The CDR3 nucleotides are TGCAGTGCCCCGGACAGGGGCTTTACTGAAGCTTTCTTT. Its protein product is CSAPDRGFTEAFF.

This rearrangement joins TRBV6-5 to TRBJ2-7, with D perhaps matching TRBD1 (6 bases). The CDR3 consists of 14 residues. The germline V gene encodes CDR1 MNHEY and CDR2 SVGAGI. The V gene lost 2 bases and the J gene lost 5 bases, with 13 bases spanning the gap. CDR3 in amino acids: CASSYGGQIDEQYF. CDR3 nucleotide sequence: TGTGCCAGCAGTTACGGCGGACAGATTGACGAGCAGTACTTC.